These 18 T cell receptor beta chains came from one sample sequenced in a study of T cell changes during pregnancy in multiple sclerosis (dated by TCRdb to the late 2010s). Receptors were amplified or captured by the immunoSEQ multiplex PCR assay. The immuneACCESS repertoire file appears here via TCRdb, limited to in-frame rearrangements. These files lack a portion of the clones; in checked studies, under half of the deficit traces to unresolved V genes, and the cause of the others is not known. The sample includes under 130,000 clones, with about 89% observed a single time. The ten largest clones represent 3.5% of the sample. The sequenced sample was peripheral blood, obtained after pregnancy. The receptors shown here come from a female donor with multiple sclerosis, enrolled in a pregnancy study.

The chain links TRBV9 to TRBJ1-4; 7 positions agree with TRBD1. The length of the CDR3 is 14 residues. The V gene's germline CDR1 is SGDLS and CDR2 YYNGEE. V trimming: 3 bases; J trimming: 3 bases; junction bases outside the gene matches: 2. The CDR3 loop is CASSGGTANEKLFF. The DNA of the CDR3 is TGTGCCAGCAGCGGCGGGACAGCTAATGAAAAACTGTTTTTT.

The rearrangement joins TRBV29-1 to TRBJ2-7; TRBD2 agrees at 9 bases. The germline V gene encodes CDR1 SQVTM and CDR2 ANQGSEA. This CDR3 contains 14 residues. The V gene end was trimmed by 1 base and the J gene end by 0 bases; junction bases not matched to a gene: 1. CDR3 residues: CSVEGGGASYEQYF. The DNA for the CDR3 is TGCAGCGTTGAAGGCGGGGGGGCCTCCTACGAGCAGTACTTC.

The rearrangement uses TRBV9 and TRBJ2-7, with TRBD2 matching 7 bases. CDR3 length equals 16 residues. V gave up 3 bases and J gave up 0 bases; unmatched junction bases: 9. Germline CDR1 and CDR2: SGDLS and YYNGEE. The CDR3 reads CASSANVGGGSYEQYF. CDR3 in DNA: TGTGCCAGCAGCGCCAATGTGGGCGGGGGCTCCTACGAGCAGTACTTC.

The chain combines TRBV6-5 with TRBJ2-7; TRBD1 is a possible D gene (6 bases). Looked up from germline, CDR1 is MNHEY and CDR2 is SVGAGI. V lost 4 bases and J 2 bases, leaving 12 bases between the germline ends. CDR3 length: 14 amino acids. This chain's CDR3 is CASSSGQIPYEQYF. For the CDR3, the DNA is TGTGCCAGCAGTTCCGGACAGATCCCCTACGAGCAGTACTTC.

The chain is built from TRBV27 and TRBJ2-1, with TRBD1 as a possible D gene (6 bases). The CDR3 has 15 residues. Germline CDR1 MNHEY, CDR2 SMNVEV (reference sequence). Trimming took 7 bases from V and 5 from J, leaving 18 bases between them. The CDR3 loop is CASNFLRQEDNEQFF. CDR3 sequence (DNA): TGTGCCAGCAACTTCCTGAGACAGGAGGACAATGAGCAGTTCTTC.

V and J are TRBV10-3 and TRBJ2-1, with 8 bases identical to TRBD2. V trimming: 7 bases; J trimming: 3 bases; junction bases outside the gene matches: 5. The CDR3 is 14 residues long. Per the germline V gene, CDR1 is ENHRY and CDR2 is SYGVKD. CDR3 sequence: CAIIFSGVYNEQFF. The CDR3 DNA sequence: TGTGCCATCATTTTTAGCGGGGTCTACAATGAGCAGTTCTTC.

The chain carries TRBV6-5 and TRBJ1-1, with a possible D match to TRBD1 (5 bases). The CDR3 loop spans 15 amino acids. Trimming removed 4 bases from V and 4 bases from J, with 16 bases in between. Germline V gene sequence: CDR1 MNHEY, CDR2 SVGAGI. CDR3 bases: TGTGCCAGCAGTTTAGAAGCGGGGGTAGTCACTGAAGCTTTCTTT. Translated, it gives CASSLEAGVVTEAFF.

J is TRBJ1-1 and V is TRBV6-1, with 7 bases identical to TRBD1. The CDR3 has 16 residues. Germline CDR1 is MNHNS and CDR2 is SASEGT. V lost 4 bases, J lost 4 bases, and 12 bases stayed unmatched. This CDR3 is CASSGGRGRRGTEAFF. CDR3 DNA: TGTGCCAGCAGTGGGGGAAGGGGGCGAAGAGGCACTGAAGCTTTCTTT.

The CDR3 DNA reads TGTGCCAGCAGACAGGGGGGATACGAGCAGTACTTC. It encodes CASRQGGYEQYF. The chain couples TRBV6-5 to TRBJ2-7; TRBD1 matches 8 bases. The V and J ends lost 6 bases and 4 bases, in that order; junction bases with no gene match: 2. The CDR3 sequence is 12 residues long. The germline V gene encodes CDR1 MNHEY and CDR2 SVGAGI.

The chain uses TRBV2 and TRBJ1-1, with 9 bases fitting TRBD1. In germline, CDR1 is SNHLY, CDR2 FYNNEI. The ends lost 8 bases at V and 10 bases at J; junction bases unmatched: 11. This CDR3 has 13 residues. The chain's CDR3 is CASVPGQGNGAFF. The CDR3 DNA follows: TGTGCCAGCGTCCCGGGACAGGGTAATGGAGCTTTCTTT.

This rearrangement joins TRBV4-1 to TRBJ1-5; D is unclear. Per the germline V gene, CDR1 is MGHRA and CDR2 is YSYEKL. The V end was cut by 1 base, the J end by 5 bases, with 6 bases between. CDR3 length: 13 residues. The CDR3 DNA is TGCGCCAGCAGCCAAGCCCTTTATCAGCCCCAGCATTTT. As protein: CASSQALYQPQHF.

This rearrangement joins TRBV4-1 to TRBJ2-5, with a weak D call TRBD1 (5 bases). Judging by the DNA end, TRBJ2-7 fits better; the J call may be wrong. The CDR3 contains 15 residues. Germline lookup yields CDR1 MGHRA and CDR2 YSYEKL. DNA for the CDR3: TGCGCCAGCAGCCGAGCAGGTACAGGCCAATACGAGCAGTACTTC. Protein: CASSRAGTGQYEQYF.

CDR3 sequence (DNA): TGTGCCAGCAGCGTAGAATCTCAGGGGGGTCGGGAGACCCAGTACTTC. Its translation: CASSVESQGGRETQYF. The chain has TRBV9 and TRBJ2-5, with D perhaps TRBD1 (7 bases). CDR3 length: 16 residues. Trimming left V 0 bases short and J 5 bases short, with 17 bases between. CDR1 is SGDLS and CDR2 is YYNGEE in the germline V gene.

This clone has only a few counts. The chain recombines TRBV19 with TRBJ2-2; D perhaps matches TRBD1 (6 bases). CDR1 and CDR2 from the germline V gene are LNHDA and SQIVND (reference sequence). The V end was cut by 6 bases, the J end by 4 bases, with 9 bases between. The CDR3 length is 13 residues. The CDR3 sequence: CASRGRGTGELFF. As DNA, the CDR3 is TGTGCCAGTAGAGGCAGGGGCACCGGGGAGCTGTTTTTT. Together with reference TRBV19 and TRBJ2-2, the CDR3 gives the full variable domain: DGGITQSPKYLFRKEGQNVTLSCEQNLNHDAMYWYRQDPGQGLRLIYYSQIVNDFQKGDIAEGYSVSREKKESFPLTVTSAQKNPTAFYLCASRGRGTGELFFGEGSRLTVL.

This clone was observed a few times. The chain is built from TRBV10-1 and TRBJ1-6; a possible D gene is TRBD1 (5 bases). CDR1 is WNHNN, CDR2 SYGVQD, per germline (reference sequence). The CDR3 sequence is 13 residues long. V gave up 8 bases and J gave up 7 bases, with 12 bases separating them. DNA of the CDR3: TGCGCCAGCCAAGACAGCGAGAATTCACCCCTCCACTTT. Protein product: CASQDSENSPLHF.

The chain employs TRBV7-8 and TRBJ1-2, with D possibly matching TRBD1 (5 bases). V lost 1 base to trimming and J lost 8 bases, with 8 bases between them. This CDR3 comprises 12 residues. Germline CDR1 is SGHVS and CDR2 is FQNEAQ. In nucleotides, the CDR3 is TGTGCCAGCAGCTTAGTAGGGGAAGGCTACACCTTC. Translated: CASSLVGEGYTF.

This clone was counted many times. This rearrangement joins TRBV2 to TRBJ1-3, with a possible D match to TRBD1 (5 bases). This CDR3 comprises 13 residues. In germline, CDR1 is SNHLY, CDR2 FYNNEI. Trimming stripped 4 bases from V and 3 bases from J, with 7 bases between. The CDR3, as DNA: TGTGCCAGCAGTGGGGGCTTTGGAAACACCATATATTTT. This translates into CASSGGFGNTIYF.

The rearrangement uses TRBV6-5 and TRBJ2-7; the match to TRBD1 covers 7 bases. Germline V gives CDR1 MNHEY, CDR2 SVGAGI. This CDR3 has 13 amino acids. Trimming removed 1 base from V and 5 bases from J; junction bases left unmatched: 2. The CDR3 protein is CASSYYTGDEQYF. As DNA, the CDR3 is TGTGCCAGCAGTTACTACACAGGGGACGAGCAGTACTTC.